This TCR beta chain was recovered during a study of beta chain features in type 1 diabetes. Study-wide background: Cell yields, gender and age were comparable in patients and healthy donors. The study's findings and limits: Comparison showed that naive, central memory and Treg TCRB repertoires appeared more similar among patients than among healthy donors. Patients with Type 1 diabetes showed moderately but significantly shorter TCRB CDR3s in all four CD4+ subsets.

A few counts support this clone. The target antigen is unknown. Expressed TCRB transcripts were sequenced because the entire RNA isolate underwent reverse transcription. Several million reads on average were seen across naive, central memory and regulatory T cell samples. Here immunoSEQ multiplex PCR was the method, and the copy in TCRdb shows in-frame clones only, minus some. The sample shows roughly 170,000 clones, about an eighth of them seen only once. The sequence derives from a woman younger than 35 in good health. The source material was central memory CD4+ T cells from blood.

The CDR3 DNA reads TGTGCCAGCAGTAATGGACAGGGAAGATGGGAGTACTTC. Its translation is CASSNGQGRWEYF. This chain connects TRBV6-6 to TRBJ2-4; 8 bases line up with TRBD1. Germline CDR1 MNHNY, CDR2 SVGAGI (reference sequence). CDR3 length: 13 residues. With V trimmed by 5 bases and J by 14 bases, 11 bases remained unmatched.